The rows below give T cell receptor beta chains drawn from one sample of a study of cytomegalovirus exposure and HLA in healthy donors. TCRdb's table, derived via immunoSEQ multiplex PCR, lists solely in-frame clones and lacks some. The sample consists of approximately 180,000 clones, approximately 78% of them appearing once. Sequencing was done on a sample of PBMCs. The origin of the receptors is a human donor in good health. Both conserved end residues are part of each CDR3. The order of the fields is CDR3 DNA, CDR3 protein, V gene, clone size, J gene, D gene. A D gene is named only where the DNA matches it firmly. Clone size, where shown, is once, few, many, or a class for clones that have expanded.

CDR3nt: TGTGCCAGCAGCTCCTTCTTGAATTCACCCCTCCACTTT; CDR3aa: CASSSFLNSPLHF; v_gene: TRBV7-3; abundance: NA; j_gene: TRBJ1-6; d_gene: NA
CDR3nt: TGCAGCGTTAAGCGGGGGGGAGGGACAGATACGCAGTATTTT; CDR3aa: CSVKRGGGTDTQYF; v_gene: TRBV29-1; abundance: few; j_gene: TRBJ2-3; d_gene: TRBD2
CDR3nt: TGTGCCAGCTCATTATCTCTCGGCGGGGGGAAGCTAGATACGCAGTATTTT; CDR3aa: CASSLSLGGGKLDTQYF; v_gene: TRBV18; abundance: NA; j_gene: TRBJ2-3; d_gene: TRBD2
CDR3nt: TGCGCCAGCAGGGGACAGGGGTTTCAGCCCCAGCATTTT; CDR3aa: CASRGQGFQPQHF; v_gene: TRBV10-1; abundance: NA; j_gene: TRBJ1-5; d_gene: TRBD1
CDR3nt: TGTGCCTGGCGGGGGAACACCGGGGAGCTGTTTTTT; CDR3aa: CAWRGNTGELFF; v_gene: TRBV30; abundance: NA; j_gene: TRBJ2-2; d_gene: NA
CDR3nt: TGTGCCAGTAGTCCGGGACAGGGAGAGGACTTCTTT; CDR3aa: CASSPGQGEDFF; v_gene: TRBV19; abundance: NA; j_gene: TRBJ1-1; d_gene: TRBD1
CDR3nt: TGTGCCAGCTCACGCCAGACAGGGAGTGGCTACACCTTC; CDR3aa: CASSRQTGSGYTF; v_gene: TRBV18; abundance: NA; j_gene: TRBJ1-2; d_gene: TRBD1
CDR3nt: TGTGCCAGCGGACAGGGTCCGGGCTTGGATACGCAGTATTTT; CDR3aa: CASGQGPGLDTQYF; v_gene: TRBV11-3; abundance: NA; j_gene: TRBJ2-3; d_gene: TRBD1
CDR3nt: TGCAGTGCCTCCAACGGGGGGAAGGCTTTCTTT; CDR3aa: CSASNGGKAFF; v_gene: TRBV20-1; abundance: NA; j_gene: TRBJ1-1; d_gene: NA
CDR3nt: TGTGCCAGCAGTTCAGGGGAAGGAACCCTCAGGGAGACCCAGTACTTC; CDR3aa: CASSSGEGTLRETQYF; v_gene: TRBV6-6; abundance: NA; j_gene: TRBJ2-5; d_gene: NA
CDR3nt: TGTGCCTGGAGTGTATGGCCCTCTGGGGCCAACGTCCTGACTTTC; CDR3aa: CAWSVWPSGANVLTF; v_gene: TRBV30; abundance: NA; j_gene: TRBJ2-6; d_gene: NA
CDR3nt: TGTGCCAGCAGCGTCACAGGGGTCCTTCGCGAGCAGTACTTC; CDR3aa: CASSVTGVLREQYF; v_gene: TRBV5-6; abundance: NA; j_gene: TRBJ2-7; d_gene: TRBD1
CDR3nt: TGTGCCAGCAGTTTGCAGGGCGCCTACAATGAGCAGTTCTTC; CDR3aa: CASSLQGAYNEQFF; v_gene: TRBV27; abundance: NA; j_gene: TRBJ2-1; d_gene: NA
CDR3nt: TGTGCCATCGGGTTGGATAGCGGGGATGAGCAGTTCTTC; CDR3aa: CAIGLDSGDEQFF; v_gene: TRBV10-3; abundance: NA; j_gene: TRBJ2-1; d_gene: TRBD2
CDR3nt: TGTGCCAGCAGCATAGGGACTAGCGGGGCCACAGATACGCAGTATTTT; CDR3aa: CASSIGTSGATDTQYF; v_gene: TRBV7-2; abundance: NA; j_gene: TRBJ2-3; d_gene: TRBD2
CDR3nt: TGTGCCAGCAGCGTCTCCGGGACAGGGTCCTACAATGAGCAGTTCTTC; CDR3aa: CASSVSGTGSYNEQFF; v_gene: TRBV11-2; abundance: once; j_gene: TRBJ2-1; d_gene: TRBD1
CDR3nt: TGTGCCAGCAGCTGGGACCAGGGGGCCGGGGTCACTGAAGCTTTCTTT; CDR3aa: CASSWDQGAGVTEAFF; v_gene: TRBV5-6; abundance: few; j_gene: TRBJ1-1; d_gene: TRBD1
CDR3nt: TGTGCCAGCCGGGGGGGGCTCCCAAACTATGGCTACACCTTC; CDR3aa: CASRGGLPNYGYTF; v_gene: TRBV6-5; abundance: few; j_gene: TRBJ1-2; d_gene: NA
CDR3nt: TGTGCCAGCAGCCAAGTGACAGGGGGTTGGGGCTACACCTTC; CDR3aa: CASSQVTGGWGYTF; v_gene: TRBV4-2; abundance: few; j_gene: TRBJ1-2; d_gene: TRBD1
CDR3nt: TGTGCCTGGAGTCCCCTTGCCAGCGGGGGATTTCTTGAGACCCAGTACTTC; CDR3aa: CAWSPLASGGFLETQYF; v_gene: TRBV30; abundance: NA; j_gene: TRBJ2-5; d_gene: TRBD2
CDR3nt: TGTGCCAGCAGCTTAGCGCAATGGACCCGAGGGGCTTTCTTT; CDR3aa: CASSLAQWTRGAFF; v_gene: TRBV7-9; abundance: NA; j_gene: TRBJ1-1; d_gene: NA
CDR3nt: TGTGCCAGCAGGCCCGGCGGGGCGGGAAACACTGAAGCTTTCTTT; CDR3aa: CASRPGGAGNTEAFF; v_gene: TRBV2; abundance: few; j_gene: TRBJ1-1; d_gene: NA
CDR3nt: TGCGCCAGCAGCCAGTATTACTACCAGAACAGGGGCACCTATGGCTACACCTTC; CDR3aa: CASSQYYYQNRGTYGYTF; v_gene: TRBV4-1; abundance: NA; j_gene: TRBJ1-2; d_gene: TRBD1
CDR3nt: TGTGCCAGCAGCATTCTAGCGGGGGGGCCCGATACGCAGTATTTT; CDR3aa: CASSILAGGPDTQYF; v_gene: TRBV7-3; abundance: NA; j_gene: TRBJ2-3; d_gene: TRBD2
CDR3nt: TGTGCCAGCAGCTTTGCGTGGGGGGTGGACACTGAAGCTTTCTTT; CDR3aa: CASSFAWGVDTEAFF; v_gene: TRBV13; abundance: few; j_gene: TRBJ1-1; d_gene: NA
CDR3nt: TGTGCCAGCAGCGCTAGGGGGACCGGGGAGCTGTTTTTT; CDR3aa: CASSARGTGELFF; v_gene: TRBV2; abundance: once; j_gene: TRBJ2-2; d_gene: NA
CDR3nt: TGTGCCAGTAGCCAGGGAGCTAGCGGCACAGATACGCAGTATTTT; CDR3aa: CASSQGASGTDTQYF; v_gene: TRBV19; abundance: NA; j_gene: TRBJ2-3; d_gene: NA
CDR3nt: TGTGCCACCAGCAGACCCCCGGGAGACTCCTACGAGCAGTACTTC; CDR3aa: CATSRPPGDSYEQYF; v_gene: TRBV15; abundance: NA; j_gene: TRBJ2-7; d_gene: NA
CDR3nt: TGTGCCAGCTCGCAACAGGGTGCGCCAGATACGCAGTATTTT; CDR3aa: CASSQQGAPDTQYF; v_gene: TRBV18; abundance: NA; j_gene: TRBJ2-3; d_gene: NA
CDR3nt: TGCGCCAGCAGCCCCTCGGGACAGTCCTATGGCTACACCTTC; CDR3aa: CASSPSGQSYGYTF; v_gene: TRBV5-1; abundance: NA; j_gene: TRBJ1-2; d_gene: TRBD1
CDR3nt: TGTGCTAGTGGGACGGGTGTGGTGAACACTGAAGCTTTCTTT; CDR3aa: CASGTGVVNTEAFF; v_gene: TRBV12-5; abundance: NA; j_gene: TRBJ1-1; d_gene: NA
CDR3nt: TGTGCCAGCAGTAAATTCGTCCAAGAGACCCAGTACTTC; CDR3aa: CASSKFVQETQYF; v_gene: TRBV6-5; abundance: once; j_gene: TRBJ2-5; d_gene: NA
CDR3nt: TGCGCCAGCCGCCTAAACACAGATACGCAGTATTTT; CDR3aa: CASRLNTDTQYF; v_gene: TRBV5-1; abundance: NA; j_gene: TRBJ2-3; d_gene: NA
CDR3nt: TGTGCCAGTAGTATAATCGCCGGGGGCAATCAGCCCCAGCATTTT; CDR3aa: CASSIIAGGNQPQHF; v_gene: TRBV19; abundance: NA; j_gene: TRBJ1-5; d_gene: NA
CDR3nt: TGCAGCGTCGTGCTAGCGGGGGGGCCTAGCGGGGAGCTGTTTTTT; CDR3aa: CSVVLAGGPSGELFF; v_gene: TRBV29-1; abundance: NA; j_gene: TRBJ2-2; d_gene: TRBD2